This T cell receptor (beta chain) was found in a study of blood T cell repertoires in COVID-19. As regards this clone: The same CDR3 also results from other DNA sequences found in this sample.

Among Cohort 3 donors, those recovered had two negative PCRs, clearance, or symptom resolution. Clones were read by immunoSEQ multiplex PCR, and TCRdb kept only the in-frame ones, dropping some. Among around 220,000 clones listed, 90% to 95% were seen once. V was clipped by 0 bases and J by 5 bases, with 8 bases between them. Germline CDR1 and CDR2: SGDLS and YYNGEE. The CDR3 contains 13 residues. The clonotype originates from a woman between 18 and 29 years old who had recovered from COVID-19. The specimen was PBMCs or T cells enriched from blood (not recorded which). The gene calls are TRBV9 and TRBJ2-5, with D perhaps matching TRBD2 (6 bases). In DNA, the CDR3 is TGTGCCAGCAGCGTAGGAGGAGGGGAGACCCAGTACTTC. Translation: CASSVGGGETQYF. Based on the CDR3 plus reference TRBV9 and TRBJ2-5, the full variable domain is DSGVTQTPKHLITATGQRVTLRCSPRSGDLSVYWYQQSLDQGLQFLIQYYNGEERAKGNILERFSAQQFPDLHSELNLSSLELGDSALYFCASSVGGGETQYFGPGTRLLVL.